The rows below give T cell receptor beta chains drawn from one sample of a study of blood T cell repertoires in COVID-19. Sequencing used immunoSEQ multiplex PCR; TCRdb keeps in-frame clones, though not all of them. The data show some 140,000 clones, about 80% seen once. The source material was peripheral blood. The receptors derive from an older woman with acute or convalescent COVID-19. CDR3s leave out the opening cysteine and the closing phenylalanine or tryptophan. Fields, in order: V gene, CDR3 protein.

V: TRBV19; CDR3: ASSTSTGDGYT
V: TRBV18; CDR3: ASSPDKIDTQY
V: TRBV7-2; CDR3: ASSLAGLNTEAF
V: TRBV10-2; CDR3: ASSGSGYYEQF
V: TRBV19; CDR3: ASSPGLAGAWN
V: TRBV28; CDR3: ASRLTGLETQY
V: TRBV5-1; CDR3: ASSLSGQGGTTEAF
V: TRBV5-8; CDR3: ASSSDRGRETQY
V: TRBV2; CDR3: ASSDIAGGLETQY
V: TRBV7-9; CDR3: ASSPGSTSNQPQH
V: TRBV7-3; CDR3: ASSLSSGGNNEQF
V: TRBV27; CDR3: ASSFAEENYGYT
V: TRBV3-1/TRBV3-2; CDR3: ASSQDFSTGKDGYT
V: TRBV3-1/TRBV3-2; CDR3: ASSLPGNGEKLF
V: TRBV2; CDR3: ATSRGPGETQY
V: TRBV4-1; CDR3: ASSRTQGAGDEKLF
V: TRBV30; CDR3: AWRADVVGRAKGETQY
V: TRBV11-2; CDR3: ASSLRVNTIY
V: TRBV7-9; CDR3: ASSATGTGNNEQF
V: TRBV3-1/TRBV3-2; CDR3: ASSQGANNSPLH
V: TRBV7-9; CDR3: ASSRQQGNTEAF
V: TRBV20-1; CDR3: SASTGAGYT
V: TRBV21-1; CDR3: ASFRGAADTQY
V: TRBV2; CDR3: ASGQAPIYQPQH
V: TRBV6-5; CDR3: ASSYSRAYEQY
V: TRBV10-3; CDR3: AISGGDRGGANEQF
V: TRBV7-9; CDR3: ASSLDQGYTGNTIY